This T cell receptor beta chain was found in a study of T cell responses to AZD1222 COVID-19 vaccine. This clone was picked up a small number of times. The CDR3 is 15 amino acids. Losses at the gene ends were 4 bases for V and 8 bases for J; bases not matched to a gene: 5. CDR1 is KGHSY, CDR2 FQNENV, per germline. Profiled with immunoSEQ multiplex PCR; TCRdb holds only in-frame clones, not every one. The sample records about 75,000 clones, about 87% being singletons. The chain employs TRBV16 and TRBJ1-6; 10 positions match TRBD1. The sequences come from peripheral blood, collected 28 days after the second dose of the MenACWY control vaccine. The sequence was collected from an adult who received the MenACWY meningococcal vaccine as a control. CDR3 residues: CASSLDRGPDSPLHF. CDR3 sequence (DNA): TGTGCCAGCAGCCTAGACAGGGGGCCAGATTCACCCCTCCACTTT.